This T cell receptor beta chain emerged from a study of blood T cell repertoires in COVID-19. TCRdb keeps only in-frame clones here, not all; method: immunoSEQ multiplex PCR. The data show about 140,000 clones, 79% seen once. V was cut by 5 bases and J by 7 bases, with 14 bases left in between. The CDR3 contains 14 residues. From germline, CDR1 is KGHDR and CDR2 SFDVKD. Input material: peripheral blood. This clonotype originated in a man aged 55 to 70 with acute or convalescent COVID-19. The rearrangement joins TRBV24-1 to TRBJ1-5, with unresolved D. CDR3 sequence (DNA): TGTGCCACCAGTGGGGGAGGACCGGGCCAGCCCCAGCATTTT. It encodes CATSGGGPGQPQHF.